The subject of this entry is one T cell receptor (beta chain). Its antigen is still unknown. Documented time point: week 47, end of study. The study gave 300 ug of mutant IDH1 20-mer peptide per vaccine dose, with topical imiquimod. The CDR3 sequence is 15 residues long. CDR1 MNHEY and CDR2 SVGAGI come from the germline V gene. The V and J ends lost 0 bases and 5 bases respectively, with 11 bases between them. Only in-frame clones appear in the TCRdb table, and some are missing; sequencing was by immunoSEQ multiplex PCR. The table includes tens of thousands of clones, roughly nine tenths detected once. The entry originates in a study of a mutant IDH1 vaccine in newly diagnosed glioma. Whole-study context: The study started vaccination 4-6 weeks after radiotherapy alone, or with temozolomide cycles. Study-level findings and limits: There seemed to be no relation between pseudoprogression and changes in top peripheral T cell clonotypes.

The sample in question was PBMCs, obtained from a glioma patient whose treatment included an IDH1 peptide vaccine. This clonotype was sampled from a middle-aged man with glioma. The J gene is TRBJ1-5, the V gene TRBV6-5; perhaps TRBD1 as D (5 bases). CDR3 loop: CASSYSFRADQPQHF. The CDR3 bases are TGTGCCAGCAGTTACTCTTTCAGGGCGGATCAGCCCCAGCATTTT.